The 2 T cell receptor beta chains reported below all come from one sample, sequenced in a study of T cell repertoires in cytomegalovirus infection. For these TCRs, the target antigens are not known. TCRdb called the reads again in MiXCR, with one record for every CDR3 protein. The sample has approximately 990,000 distinct CDR3 sequences; less than 40% are singletons. Here the sequenced sample was cultured CD8+ T cells from PBMCs, taken from culture after CMV antigen stimulation. The receptors originated from a human donor in good health (CMV status not recorded). Some clones in this sample may be carry-over from other donors' samples.

The V and J genes are TRBV4-1 and TRBJ2-1; 9 bases are shared with TRBD1. The germline gives CDR1 MGHRA, CDR2 YSYEKL. With V trimmed by 4 bases and J by 5 bases, 6 bases remained unmatched. This CDR3 has 15 residues. The CDR3 DNA is TGCGCCAGCAGCCTAGGACAGGGGCCCCACAATGAGCAGTTCTTC. Residues: CASSLGQGPHNEQFF.

On this clonotype itself: This may be a read error: a much more frequent sequence differs by one nucleotide. The chain joins TRBV7-2 to TRBJ2-5, with D hard to call. The V end lost 3 bases, the J end lost 3 bases, and 14 bases lay between the germline ends. Per germline, CDR1 SGHTA and CDR2 FQGNSA. The CDR3 sequence is 15 residues long. The CDR3 region is CASSFGYLTKETQYF. The CDR3 DNA follows: TGTGCCAGCAGCTTTGGCTACCTAACAAAAGAGACCCAGTACTTC.